This TCR beta chain is from a study of T cell changes during pregnancy in multiple sclerosis. V was clipped by 6 bases and J by 2 bases, with 9 bases between them. The CDR3 is made up of 13 amino acids. In germline, CDR1 is ENHRY, CDR2 SYGVKD. Libraries were prepared by immunoSEQ multiplex PCR; TCRdb keeps only in-frame clonotypes and omits some of them. The sample includes roughly 45,000 clones, 95% seen only once; the top ten take under 6%. The chain has TRBV10-3 and TRBJ2-3; D gene uncertain. The clonotype was recovered from a female donor with multiple sclerosis, enrolled in a pregnancy study. Here the sequenced sample was CD8+ T cells from peripheral blood mononuclear cells, taken in the first trimester of pregnancy. Here the CDR3 DNA reads TGTGCCATCAGCGAAGCTACCACAGATACGCAGTATTTT. This codes for CAISEATTDTQYF.